What follows are 17 T cell receptor beta chains derived from one specimen sequenced in a study of blood T cell repertoires in COVID-19. Clones were sequenced by immunoSEQ multiplex PCR, and TCRdb holds only the in-frame ones, with some missing. This table has 200,000 to 300,000 clones, 80% to 90% appearing once. Sequencing used peripheral blood. These receptor sequences come from a woman between 50 and 59 years old with acute or convalescent COVID-19.

This chain links TRBV5-1 with TRBJ2-7; 14 bases line up with TRBD2. This CDR3 contains 19 residues. Germline V gene lookup returns CDR1 SGHRS and CDR2 YFSETQ. The junction had 15 bases not matched to a gene; V was cut back by 4 bases and J by 3 bases. CDR3 region: CASSGGPGLAGAQNYEQYF. In DNA form, the CDR3 reads TGCGCCAGCAGCGGGGGCCCGGGACTAGCGGGAGCCCAAAACTACGAGCAGTACTTC.

The chain employs TRBV29-1 and TRBJ2-3; tentatively, D is TRBD1 (5 bases). Trimming shortened V by 5 bases and J by 2 bases, and 8 bases separated the two germline ends. The CDR3 contains 12 residues. The germline V gene encodes CDR1 SQVTM and CDR2 ANQGSEA. CDR3 residues: CSVWGLTDTQYF. The CDR3 DNA sequence: TGCAGCGTTTGGGGCCTCACAGATACGCAGTATTTT.

This clone appeared a single time. The genes are TRBV5-1 and TRBJ2-5; the D gene is possibly TRBD1 (6 bases). CDR3 size: 13 residues. Germline values: CDR1 SGHRS, CDR2 YFSETQ. Trimming shortened V by 1 base and J by 5 bases, and 9 bases separated the two germline ends. The chain's CDR3 is CASSLTGLETQYF. DNA of the CDR3: TGCGCCAGCAGCTTGACAGGGTTGGAGACCCAGTACTTC.

The chain combines TRBV4-3 with TRBJ2-1; 10 bases match TRBD1. CDR3 length equals 15 residues. V lost 5 bases and J lost 6; bases outside the gene matches: 7. CDR1 LGHNA and CDR2 YSLEER come from the germline V gene. The CDR3 spells CASSTTGTGANEQFF. In DNA form, the CDR3 reads TGCGCCAGCAGCACCACCGGGACAGGGGCCAATGAGCAGTTCTTC.

On this clone itself: The same CDR3 also results from other DNA sequences found in this sample. This chain connects TRBV5-1 to TRBJ1-6; D is ambiguous. This CDR3 region has 13 residues. Per germline, CDR1 SGHRS and CDR2 YFSETQ. Trimming left V 0 bases short and J 7 bases short, with 5 bases between. The CDR3 loop reads CASSLGANSPLHF. The CDR3 DNA is TGCGCCAGCAGCTTGGGGGCCAATTCACCCCTCCACTTT.

The chain joins TRBV28 to TRBJ1-1; 8 bases align to TRBD1. With 2 bases clipped from V and 3 bases from J, the junction kept 8 bases outside the gene matches. Germline V gene sequence: CDR1 MDHEN, CDR2 SYDVKM. The CDR3 runs to 16 residues. CDR3 in amino acids: CASSLQVQGAHTEAFF. The CDR3 DNA reads TGTGCCAGCAGTTTACAAGTGCAGGGGGCGCACACTGAAGCTTTCTTT.

This chain uses TRBV28 with TRBJ2-1; 8 bases fit TRBD2. Germline assignment: CDR1 MDHEN and CDR2 SYDVKM. Trimming at V came to 6 bases and at J to 7 bases, leaving 11 bases not matched to a gene. This CDR3 has 15 residues. CDR3 sequence (DNA): TGTGCCAGCAGGGCGAATAGCGGGAATAGGAATGAGCAGTTCTTC. Its protein product is CASRANSGNRNEQFF.

V gene TRBV7-9 combines with J gene TRBJ1-4, with a possible D match to TRBD1 (5 bases). The ends were cut back, 1 base at V and 11 bases at J, with 17 bases in the middle. Germline assignment: CDR1 SEHNR and CDR2 FQNEAQ (reference sequence). CDR3 size: 15 residues. CDR3 sequence reads: CASSLGAGWLGKLFF. CDR3 DNA sequence: TGTGCCAGCAGCTTAGGTGCAGGGTGGCTTGGGAAACTGTTTTTT.

The genes are TRBV2 and TRBJ2-7; the match to TRBD1 covers 9 bases. The germline V gene has CDR1 SNHLY and CDR2 FYNNEI. The CDR3 consists of 13 residues. Unmatched junction bases numbered 6, after V lost 11 bases and J lost 1 base. CDR3 protein: CAARDRVSYEQYF. As DNA, the CDR3 is TGTGCCGCCCGGGACAGGGTATCCTACGAGCAGTACTTC.

The V gene is TRBV11-2, the J gene TRBJ1-4; a possible D gene is TRBD1 (5 bases). This CDR3 spans 16 amino acids. CDR1 is SGHAT, CDR2 FQNNGV, per germline. The V and J ends lost 1 base and 4 bases respectively, with 13 bases between them. The CDR3 bases are TGTGCCAGCAGCTTAGTAAGCTCAGGGTTTAATGAAAAACTGTTTTTT. Translated: CASSLVSSGFNEKLFF.

This clone has a single count. The chain combines TRBV7-8 with TRBJ2-5; D is perhaps TRBD2 (5 bases). V lost 1 base and J 9 bases, leaving 12 bases between the germline ends. In germline, CDR1 is SGHVS, CDR2 FQNEAQ. The CDR3 is 13 amino acids. CDR3 protein: CASSLVVLGAQYF. CDR3 in DNA: TGTGCCAGCAGCTTAGTCGTCCTCGGGGCCCAGTACTTC.

This chain connects TRBV2 to TRBJ2-2, with 10 bases identical to TRBD1. The ends lost 5 bases at V and 6 bases at J; junction bases unmatched: 6. Germline CDR1 reads SNHLY; CDR2 reads FYNNEI. The CDR3 is 15 residues long. As DNA, the CDR3 is TGTGCCAGCAGTCGAGACAGGGGGCGCCCCGGGGAGCTGTTTTTT. As protein: CASSRDRGRPGELFF.

This clone was seen just once. The chain employs TRBV2 and TRBJ2-1; no clear D. This CDR3 comprises 12 residues. Germline V gene data show CDR1 as SNHLY and CDR2 as FYNNEI. V was clipped by 3 bases and J by 8 bases, with 8 bases between them. CDR3 DNA sequence: TGTGCCAGCAGTGATTCGATAGATGAGCAGTTCTTC. Translation gives CASSDSIDEQFF.

V gene TRBV18 combines with J gene TRBJ1-5, with 9 bases matching TRBD1. The junction had 8 bases not matched to a gene; V was cut back by 2 bases and J by 3 bases. The germline gives CDR1 KGHSH, CDR2 LQKENI. The CDR3 runs to 17 residues. The CDR3 loop is CASSPFGGQGINQPQHF. CDR3 coding DNA: TGTGCCAGCTCACCATTCGGGGGACAGGGTATCAATCAGCCCCAGCATTTT.

The CDR3 reads CASSIITGELFF. Here the CDR3 DNA reads TGTGCCAGCAGTATAATTACCGGGGAGCTGTTTTTT. This chain connects TRBV28 to TRBJ2-2; unclear D gene. V lost 5 bases, J lost 5 bases, and 6 bases lay in between. The CDR3 contains 12 residues. Germline loops: CDR1 MDHEN, CDR2 SYDVKM.

The chain recombines TRBV18 with TRBJ2-7; D is perhaps TRBD2 (5 bases). This CDR3 has 15 residues. Germline V lookup: CDR1 KGHSH, CDR2 LQKENI. V was cut by 1 base and J by 1 base, with 11 bases left in between. Written as DNA, the CDR3 is TGTGCCAGCTCACCACTTAGCGCACTTTCCTACGAGCAGTACTTC. Its protein product is CASSPLSALSYEQYF.

The rearrangement links TRBV12-3 or TRBV12-4 to TRBJ1-1, with D tentatively TRBD1 (6 bases). V was clipped by 5 bases and J by 11 bases, with 15 bases between them. There are 12 residues in the CDR3. CDR3 bases: TGTGCCAGCAGTCTCCTACAGGGAAGGGCTTTCTTT. Encoded protein: CASSLLQGRAFF.